Listed below are T cell receptor beta chains from one sample, sequenced in a study of T cells in Graves' hyperthyroidism and ophthalmopathy. TCRdb reprocessed the multiplex PCR reads with MiXCR, giving one entry per CDR3 protein. The sample lists a few hundred thousand distinct CDR3 sequences; 14% were seen once. Sequenced sample: blood. The receptors derive from a woman aged 25 to 39 with Graves' ophthalmopathy. Each CDR3 is given with its conserved first and last residue. A D gene is named only where the DNA matches it firmly. Clone size, where shown, is once, few, many, or a class for clones that have expanded.

once,TRBV3-1,.,TRBJ1-1,CASSQDIAVGTEAFF,TGTGCCAGCAGCCAAGATATAGCGGTTGGCACTGAAGCTTTCTTT
many,TRBV28,.,TRBJ2-3,CASTLKRADTQYF,TGTGCCAGCACGCTCAAGCGGGCGGATACGCAGTATTTT
many,TRBV27,TRBD1,TRBJ1-1,CASSHSQGAGTEAFF,TGTGCCAGCAGCCATTCACAGGGGGCAGGCACTGAAGCTTTCTTT
many,TRBV6-1,TRBD1,TRBJ2-7,CASSRTGDEQYF,TGTGCCAGCAGTAGGACAGGGGACGAGCAGTACTTC
few,TRBV6-6,.,TRBJ1-5,CASSYSGQINQPQHF,TGTGCCAGCAGTTATTCGGGGCAGATCAATCAGCCCCAGCATTTT
many,TRBV7-2,TRBD1,TRBJ1-5,CASSLRQGSNQPQHF,TGTGCCAGCAGCTTGAGACAGGGAAGCAATCAGCCCCAGCATTTT
many,TRBV28,.,TRBJ1-5,CASSSGDGYSNQPQHF,TGTGCCAGCAGTTCTGGGGACGGCTATAGCAATCAGCCCCAGCATTTT
many,TRBV18,.,TRBJ1-3,CASSPLVGSGNTIYF,TGTGCCAGCTCACCGCTGGTTGGATCTGGAAACACCATATATTTT
many,TRBV18,TRBD1,TRBJ2-7,CASSPQGGEQYF,TGTGCCAGCTCCCCACAGGGGGGCGAGCAGTACTTC
.,TRBV20-1,.,TRBJ1-3,CSARDRVRDTIYF,TGCAGTGCTAGAGACAGGGTACGGGACACCATATATTTT
many,TRBV12-3/TRBV12-4,TRBD1,TRBJ2-7,CASSSSWDRGYEQYF,TGTGCCAGCAGTTCATCCTGGGACAGGGGCTACGAGCAGTACTTC
.,TRBV9,.,TRBJ2-2,CASSHSGGVSGELFF,TGTGCCAGCTCTCATTCAGGGGGGGTGTCCGGGGAGCTGTTTTTT
many,TRBV27,TRBD2,TRBJ2-1,CASSFSSGGTSYNEQFF,TGTGCCAGCAGTTTTTCTAGCGGGGGGACCAGCTACAATGAGCAGTTCTTC
many,TRBV7-2,.,TRBJ2-5,CASSTSLTGQETQYF,TGTGCCAGCAGCACAAGCCTGACAGGTCAAGAGACCCAGTACTTC
.,TRBV11-2,TRBD1,TRBJ1-3,CASSFRTGFSGNTIYF,TGTGCCAGCAGCTTCCGGACAGGATTCTCTGGAAACACCATATATTTT
few,TRBV10-3,.,TRBJ2-1,CAISEDRRPVYNEQFF,TGTGCCATCAGTGAAGACAGACGACCCGTATACAATGAGCAGTTCTTC
many,TRBV7-9,TRBD1,TRBJ1-2,CASSLTGQGNYGYTF,TGTGCCAGCAGCTTAACAGGACAGGGAAATTATGGCTACACCTTC
few,TRBV18,TRBD1,TRBJ2-7,CASSVSETGVSYEQYF,TGTGCCAGCTCCGTATCAGAAACAGGGGTCTCCTACGAGCAGTACTTC
many,TRBV15,TRBD1,TRBJ1-5,CATSDRASNQPQHF,TGTGCCACCAGCGACAGGGCAAGCAATCAGCCCCAGCATTTT
.,TRBV10-3,.,TRBJ1-3,CAISESTGGQAGNTIYF,TGTGCCATCAGTGAGTCGACCGGAGGGCAAGCTGGAAACACCATATATTTT
many,TRBV20-1,.,TRBJ1-1,CSALRGGSTEAFF,TGCAGTGCCCTCAGGGGTGGAAGCACTGAAGCTTTCTTT
.,TRBV20-1,TRBD1,TRBJ1-2,CSPLNPGQGANYGYTF,TGCAGCCCTCTTAACCCGGGACAGGGGGCAAACTATGGCTACACCTTC
few,TRBV6-1,.,TRBJ1-2,CASSPQRQAYYGYTF,TGTGCCAGCAGTCCCCAACGACAGGCTTACTATGGCTACACCTTC
many,TRBV20-1,.,TRBJ2-3,CSARAPGQTLEGDTQYF,TGCAGTGCTAGAGCTCCTGGACAGACCCTAGAGGGCGATACGCAGTATTTT
many,TRBV20-1,TRBD1,TRBJ1-1,CSAIDRGMNTEAFF,TGCAGTGCTATCGACAGGGGCATGAACACTGAAGCTTTCTTT
many,TRBV7-3,.,TRBJ2-1,CASSLGPGNEQFF,TGTGCCAGCAGCTTAGGTCCAGGGAATGAGCAGTTCTTC
.,TRBV12-3/TRBV12-4,.,TRBJ2-3,CASSESGPSDTQYF,TGTGCCAGCAGCGAATCGGGGCCATCAGATACGCAGTATTTT
many,TRBV11-2,.,TRBJ2-2,CASSPIGLENTGELFF,TGTGCCAGCAGCCCGATTGGGCTAGAAAACACCGGGGAGCTGTTTTTT
many,TRBV18,.,TRBJ2-1,CASSLTGTATNEQFF,TGTGCCAGCTCACTCACGGGCACCGCCACCAATGAGCAGTTCTTC
.,TRBV10-3,.,TRBJ1-1,CAISEPGRGGTEAFF,TGTGCCATCAGTGAACCCGGACGGGGGGGCACTGAAGCTTTCTTT
.,TRBV19,TRBD1,TRBJ2-7,CASTSTGGLSYEQYF,TGTGCCAGTACCAGCACAGGGGGCCTTTCCTACGAGCAGTACTTC
.,TRBV7-2,TRBD2,TRBJ2-5,CASSYGLAGLETQYF,TGTGCCAGCAGCTACGGACTAGCGGGATTGGAGACCCAGTACTTC
many,TRBV30,.,TRBJ2-7,CACITSEGSYEQYF,TGTGCCTGCATCACATCTGAGGGCTCCTACGAGCAGTACTTC
.,TRBV20-1,.,TRBJ1-5,CSALPTHQPQHF,TGCAGTGCTCTCCCCACCCATCAGCCCCAGCATTTT
many,TRBV30,.,TRBJ1-6,CAWSESPGGSPLHF,TGTGCCTGGAGCGAATCCCCCGGAGGTTCACCCCTCCACTTT
many,TRBV12-3/TRBV12-4,TRBD2,TRBJ2-3,CASSSDRALAGGFTDTQYF,TGTGCCAGCAGTTCCGACAGGGCCCTAGCGGGGGGCTTCACAGATACGCAGTATTTT
many,TRBV7-9,.,TRBJ1-2,CASSTPGGRHYGYTF,TGTGCCAGCAGCACTCCGGGGGGGCGTCACTATGGCTACACCTTC
.,TRBV2,.,TRBJ1-5,CASSVPPRGQPQHF,TGTGCCAGCAGTGTCCCCCCAAGGGGTCAGCCCCAGCATTTT
many,TRBV12-3/TRBV12-4,TRBD2,TRBJ2-5,CASTGGLAGEGETQYF,TGTGCCAGCACTGGGGGACTAGCGGGGGAGGGAGAGACCCAGTACTTC
many,TRBV3-1,.,TRBJ2-7,CASSNWGGTLPYEQYF,TGTGCCAGCAGCAACTGGGGCGGGACGTTACCCTACGAGCAGTACTTC
few,TRBV5-1,.,TRBJ2-2,CASSLEPRRDTGELFF,TGCGCCAGCAGCTTGGAGCCTAGAAGGGACACCGGGGAGCTGTTTTTT
.,TRBV7-2,.,TRBJ2-7,CASSPKQGTYEQYF,TGTGCCAGCAGCCCGAAACAGGGAACCTACGAGCAGTACTTC
.,TRBV20-1,TRBD2,TRBJ2-2,CSARPSGGSNTGELFF,TGCAGTGCTAGGCCTAGCGGGGGGTCGAACACCGGGGAGCTGTTTTTT
many,TRBV20-1,TRBD1,TRBJ1-1,CNAGTGRTEAFF,TGCAATGCTGGGACAGGGCGGACTGAAGCTTTCTTT
few,TRBV7-2,.,TRBJ1-1,CASSPAVQRGAFTEAFF,TGTGCCAGCAGCCCAGCAGTACAGAGGGGCGCGTTCACTGAAGCTTTCTTT
many,TRBV5-8,TRBD1,TRBJ2-7,CASSRKDRTYEQYF,TGTGCCAGCAGTAGGAAGGACAGGACCTACGAGCAGTACTTC
many,TRBV5-1,.,TRBJ2-1,CASSLVQGMNNEQFF,TGCGCCAGCAGCTTGGTGCAGGGTATGAACAATGAGCAGTTCTTC
many,TRBV6-1,.,TRBJ1-5,CASRSPSNQPQHF,TGTGCCAGCAGGTCCCCAAGCAATCAGCCCCAGCATTTT
many,TRBV20-1,.,TRBJ2-7,CSATLRGLSYEQYF,TGCAGTGCTACCCTGAGAGGTCTGAGCTACGAGCAGTACTTC
many,TRBV7-3,.,TRBJ2-3,CASSPIGGITDTQYF,TGTGCCAGCAGCCCCATAGGGGGGATCACAGATACGCAGTATTTT
many,TRBV6-1,TRBD2,TRBJ2-2,CASRPLAGNTGELFF,TGTGCCAGCAGGCCACTAGCGGGGAACACCGGGGAGCTGTTTTTT
many,TRBV7-9,.,TRBJ2-1,CASSLLLGLRQGGNEQFF,TGTGCCAGCAGCTTATTGCTAGGATTACGCCAGGGAGGCAATGAGCAGTTCTTC
many,TRBV27,TRBD2,TRBJ2-5,CATQRTSGGPGETQYF,TGTGCCACCCAGCGGACTAGCGGGGGCCCTGGGGAGACCCAGTACTTC